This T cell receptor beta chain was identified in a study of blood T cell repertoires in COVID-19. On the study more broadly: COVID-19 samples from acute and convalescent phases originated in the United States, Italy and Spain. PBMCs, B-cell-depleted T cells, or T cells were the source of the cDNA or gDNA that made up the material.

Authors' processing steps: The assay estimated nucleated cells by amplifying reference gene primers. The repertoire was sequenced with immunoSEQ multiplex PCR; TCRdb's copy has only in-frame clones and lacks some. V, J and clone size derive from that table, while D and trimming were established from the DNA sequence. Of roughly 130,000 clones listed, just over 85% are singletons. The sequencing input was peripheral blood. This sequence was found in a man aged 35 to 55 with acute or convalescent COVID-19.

The chain's CDR3 is CASSGPSWTGGNRNEQFF. The CDR3 DNA reads TGTGCCAGCAGCGGCCCCTCCTGGACAGGGGGCAATCGGAATGAGCAGTTCTTC. The chain joins TRBV9 to TRBJ2-1; 11 nucleotides agree with TRBD1. The CDR3 is 18 residues long. The V and J ends lost 3 bases and 7 bases, in that order; junction bases with no gene match: 15. Germline CDR1 SGDLS, CDR2 YYNGEE.